The 16 T cell receptor beta chains presented below share a single source sample, sequenced in a study of spatial heterogeneity in lung cancer. TCRdb fed the 5' RACE reads into MiXCR, producing one record per CDR3 protein. The table lists fewer than 13,000 distinct CDR3 sequences, around 9.4% of them singletons. Time point in this sample: sample taken at primary tumor resection. Tumor, nontumor lung or frozen PBMC supplied whole RNA, sequenced without sorting. The sample consisted of PBMCs, taken at surgery. Receptors originate from a male donor with early-stage non-small cell lung cancer.

This clonotype was recorded many times. The chain has TRBV18 and TRBJ1-3; the D gene is possibly TRBD1 (5 bases). CDR1 is KGHSH, CDR2 LQKENI, per germline. V lost 2 bases to trimming and J lost 2 bases, with 10 bases between them. The CDR3 extends over 15 amino acids. CDR3 sequence (DNA): TGTGCCAGCTCACCAGGAAGGGGACCTGGAAACACCATATATTTT. Translated, it gives CASSPGRGPGNTIYF.

This clonotype was detected ten times or more. V and J are TRBV24-1 and TRBJ2-2, with unresolved D. V shed 0 bases and J shed 3 bases, with 10 bases lying between them. CDR3 length equals 16 residues. Germline lookup yields CDR1 KGHDR and CDR2 SFDVKD. The CDR3 sequence is CATSDLKQIDTGELFF. The DNA for the CDR3 is TGTGCCACCAGTGATTTGAAGCAGATCGACACCGGGGAGCTGTTTTTT.

Judged by abundance, this clonotype is medium-sized (0.01 to 0.1%). The chain carries TRBV19 and TRBJ1-2, with D perhaps TRBD1 (5 bases). Trimming cost V 3 bases and J 8 bases, with 13 bases left between them. This CDR3 spans 13 amino acids. Germline assignment: CDR1 LNHDA and CDR2 SQIVND (reference sequence). CDR3 loop: CASSIPRDAGYTF. The CDR3 coding sequence is TGTGCCAGTAGTATCCCTCGGGACGCCGGCTACACCTTC.

This clonotype is judged medium-sized (0.01 to 0.1%). The rearrangement uses TRBV11-2 and TRBJ1-1; D is undetermined. The V end was cut by 4 bases, the J end by 7 bases, with 16 bases between. Germline CDR1 reads SGHAT; CDR2 reads FQNNGV. This CDR3 region has 14 residues. The CDR3 DNA reads as TGTGCCAGCAGCTATCACGCAACAGAGCATGAAGCTTTCTTT. Protein product: CASSYHATEHEAFF.

This clonotype ranks as medium-sized. The chain couples TRBV28 to TRBJ2-7; D perhaps matches TRBD1 (5 bases). The CDR3 spans 13 residues. Trimming left V 4 bases short and J 6 bases short, with 13 bases between. Germline CDR1 and CDR2: MDHEN and SYDVKM. CDR3 coding DNA: TGTGCCAGCAGTTGGGCAGGGATGGGCGAGCAGTACTTC. Its protein is CASSWAGMGEQYF.

This clonotype was picked up many times. The chain carries TRBV6-2 or TRBV6-3 and TRBJ1-1; 10 positions agree with TRBD1. Germline trimming cut 2 bases from V and 2 bases from J; bases unmatched to any gene: 14. Germline CDR1 and CDR2: MNHEY and SVGEGT. The CDR3 has 19 residues. The CDR3 loop is CASSYVATRDRGSNTEAFF. In nucleotides, the CDR3 is TGTGCCAGCAGTTACGTCGCTACTAGGGACAGGGGTAGTAACACTGAAGCTTTCTTT.

The rearrangement links TRBV4-1 to TRBJ2-1; 8 bases agree with TRBD2. The CDR3 length is 16 residues. Germline V gene sequence: CDR1 MGHRA, CDR2 YSYEKL. The V gene end was trimmed by 2 bases and the J gene end by 5 bases; junction bases not matched to a gene: 8. CDR3 coding DNA: TGCGCCAGCAGCCAAATGCGGGGGGACGCGGACAATGAGCAGTTCTTC. Its protein is CASSQMRGDADNEQFF.

This clonotype showed up many times. The genes are TRBV5-6 and TRBJ2-7, with unresolved D. Germline CDR1 and CDR2: SGHDT and YYEEEE. The length of the CDR3 is 13 residues. Trimming shortened V by 4 bases and J by 1 base, and 9 bases separated the two germline ends. DNA for the CDR3: TGTGCCAGCAGCCCCTTCGGGTCCTACGAGCAGTACTTC. This gives the protein CASSPFGSYEQYF.

This clonotype was picked up many times. The rearrangement links TRBV7-2 to TRBJ1-2, with 7 bases matching TRBD1. The V gene end was trimmed by 5 bases and the J gene end by 0 bases; junction bases not matched to a gene: 9. The germline gives CDR1 SGHTA, CDR2 FQGNSA. CDR3 length: 16 residues. For the CDR3, the DNA is TGTGCCAGCAGCCTTTCATCGACAGGGACTAACTATGGCTACACCTTC. It yields the protein CASSLSSTGTNYGYTF.

This sequence joins TRBV29-1 and TRBJ2-7; 10 nucleotides align to TRBD1. The trim removed 3 bases at V and 5 bases at J, leaving 10 bases unmatched. This CDR3 region has 15 residues. Germline-derived CDR1 and CDR2 are SQVTM and ANQGSEA. The chain's CDR3 is CSVEIMRQGADEQYF. CDR3 DNA sequence: TGCAGCGTTGAGATTATGAGACAGGGGGCCGACGAGCAGTACTTC.

There are many counts of this clonotype. The chain is built from TRBV5-6 and TRBJ2-7; 10 positions match TRBD1. This CDR3 region has 14 residues. Unmatched junction bases numbered 7, after V lost 6 bases and J lost 4 bases. Germline V gene data show CDR1 as SGHDT and CDR2 as YYEEEE. The CDR3 DNA reads as TGTGCCAGCACCCCGGGACAGGGGTCTTACGAGCAGTACTTC. Amino acid sequence: CASTPGQGSYEQYF.

Comment on this clonotype: An end of the junction does not agree with germline; a read error may underlie this. This sequence joins TRBV23-1 and TRBJ2-7; 9 bases fit TRBD2. TRBV23-1 is flagged as an ORF with uncertain function. The CDR3 has 18 amino acids. The CDR3 spells CACRGVELAGPKTYEQYF. In DNA, the CDR3 is TGCGCCTGCAGGGGCGTTGAGCTAGCGGGACCCAAAACCTACGAGCAGTACTTC.

In its sample, this clonotype was seen many times. This rearrangement joins TRBV6-2 or TRBV6-3 to TRBJ1-2; TRBD1 matches at 8 bases. Losses at the gene ends were 0 bases for V and 8 bases for J; bases not matched to a gene: 2. This CDR3 contains 13 residues. Germline-derived CDR1 and CDR2 are MNHEY and SVGEGT. CDR3 amino acids: CASSYSGQEGYTF. CDR3 nucleotide sequence: TGTGCCAGCAGTTACTCGGGACAGGAAGGCTACACCTTC.

This clonotype appeared many times. The rearrangement uses TRBV7-2 and TRBJ2-1; TRBD1 matches at 7 bases. The CDR3 sequence is 12 residues long. Losses at the gene ends were 2 bases for V and 11 bases for J; bases not matched to a gene: 3. Germline V gives CDR1 SGHTA, CDR2 FQGNSA. The CDR3 nucleotides read TGTGCCAGCAGCTTATCGGGACAGAAGCAGTTCTTC. This codes for CASSLSGQKQFF.

This clonotype was counted many times. The chain carries TRBV28 and TRBJ2-3, with D unclear. The CDR3 consists of 13 residues. Deletions cut 5 bases from V and 1 base from J, with 7 bases between. Germline V gives CDR1 MDHEN, CDR2 SYDVKM. CDR3 in DNA: TGTGCCAGCAGTCCCGCGGGCACAGATACGCAGTATTTT. Its translation is CASSPAGTDTQYF. The entire variable domain, with the rest obtained from reference TRBV28 and TRBJ2-3, is as follows: DVKVTQSSRYLVKRTGEKVFLECVQDMDHENMFWYRQDPGLGLRLIYFSYDVKMKEKGDIPEGYSVSREKKERFSLILESASTNQTSMYLCASSPAGTDTQYFGPGTRLTVL.

By its share, this clonotype is medium-sized (0.01 to 0.1%). This sequence joins TRBV6-2 or TRBV6-3 and TRBJ2-5; 8 positions match TRBD2. In germline, CDR1 is MNHEY, CDR2 SVGEGT. V shed 7 bases and J 3 bases; nucleotides not matched to a gene: 7. The CDR3 is 14 amino acids. The CDR3, as DNA: TGTGCCAGCAACCCTAGCGGGCCTGAAGAGACCCAGTACTTC. This gives the protein CASNPSGPEETQYF.